These T cell receptor beta chains were read from a single sample in a study of T-cell memory formation after mild COVID-19. TCRdb reprocessed the 5' RACE reads with MiXCR, giving one entry per CDR3 protein. This table holds about 290,000 distinct CDR3 sequences, 15% to 20% found once. Sequencing was performed on PBMCs or a T cell subset sorted from them (not recorded which). These receptors all come from a man between 18 and 29 years old who had mild COVID-19 (a few samples of this study predate the infection). Cell type and time point are not known. CDR3s include the opening cysteine and the closing phenylalanine or tryptophan. Clone sizes are given selectively: once, few, many, or a class where the clone is expanded.

V gene	J gene	clone size	CDR3 protein
TRBV27	TRBJ2-3	few	CASRKRQGTSSTDTQYF
TRBV6-6	TRBJ2-1	.	CASRGLTGAQFF
TRBV7-2	TRBJ1-1	.	CASSRAGGENTEAFF
TRBV18	TRBJ1-2	.	CASSPNQVRQGHRGYTF
TRBV6-5	TRBJ2-7	few	CASSQPPQRGQYF
TRBV18	TRBJ1-1	few	CASSPLQDLNTEAFF
TRBV10-3	TRBJ2-2	.	CAISGGLNTGELFF
TRBV4-3	TRBJ1-2	.	CASSQESGRRGYTF
TRBV27	TRBJ1-2	.	CASSLTTAAFYGYTF
TRBV28	TRBJ1-1	.	CASSRNRAGTDTEAFF
TRBV7-2	TRBJ2-5	.	CASSGGLAGGRETQYF
TRBV12-3/TRBV12-4	TRBJ2-5	.	CASSSDGQGSGETQYF
TRBV12-3/TRBV12-4	TRBJ2-1	few	CASSPGVSDEQFF
TRBV6-5	TRBJ2-1	few	CASSYGGRTNEQFF
TRBV7-9	TRBJ2-3	few	CASSPTSGGAGDTQYF
TRBV19	TRBJ1-5	few	CASSTDRGNQPQHF
TRBV5-1	TRBJ2-1	many	CASSLRTENNEQFF
TRBV7-2	TRBJ2-7	.	CASSQQGLQEQYF
TRBV4-3	TRBJ1-1	.	CASSQEEALPYTEAFF
TRBV25-1	TRBJ2-3	large	CASTSGAGTDTQYF
TRBV4-2	TRBJ2-7	.	CASSQRTGGAGRLVSYEQYF
TRBV4-1	TRBJ2-7	few	CASSDGGSPYEQYF
TRBV20-1	TRBJ1-2	.	CSARMKGYYGYTF
TRBV5-1	TRBJ2-1	.	CASSLWGEQFF
TRBV5-1	TRBJ2-5	.	CASSGGSGDPQETQYF
TRBV5-1	TRBJ2-5	few	CASSLSRQPEETQYF